Listed below are T cell receptor beta chains from one sample, sequenced in a study of cytomegalovirus exposure and HLA in healthy donors. Libraries were prepared by immunoSEQ multiplex PCR; TCRdb keeps only in-frame clonotypes and omits some of them. The sample has 160,000 or so clones, approximately 80% seen once. The specimen sequenced was PBMCs. These TCRs come from a woman in her fifties or sixties in good health and CMV-seropositive. CDR3s include the opening cysteine and the closing phenylalanine or tryptophan. D genes are given only for firm matches. Not every row has a clone size; where given, it reads once, few, many or a size class.

TRBJ2-5	TRBV9	15	.	TRBD2	TGTGCCAGCAGCGCCCCCGGCGGGGGGGGAGAGACCCAGTACTTC	CASSAPGGGGETQYF
TRBJ2-7	TRBV7-2	15	.	TRBD1	TGTGCCAGCAGCTTAGGACAGGGGGCGGTCTACGAGCAGTACTTC	CASSLGQGAVYEQYF
TRBJ1-1	TRBV30	18	few	TRBD1	TGTGCCTGGAGTAACCCCCGGACAGGGAGAAGGCCCAACACTGAAGCTTTCTTT	CAWSNPRTGRRPNTEAFF
TRBJ2-7	TRBV29-1	12	.	TRBD1	TGCAGCGTTGAAATTCCAAAGACAGGGTCCACATTC	CSVEIPKTGSTF
TRBJ2-1	TRBV5-4	15	.	.	TGTGCCAGCAGCCCCCGAGGGGGGGGAGGCAATGAGCAGTTCTTC	CASSPRGGGGNEQFF
TRBJ2-1	TRBV7-2	14	.	.	TGTGCCACCACACCTAGCGTTCCCTACAATGAGCAGTTCTTC	CATTPSVPYNEQFF
TRBJ2-1	TRBV10-1	19	once	.	TGCGCCGGAATCCTTGTGGCAAAACGCGGCTATGAGGGCTACAATGAGCAGTTCTTC	CAGILVAKRGYEGYNEQFF
TRBJ1-6	TRBV5-6	19	.	.	TGTGCCAGCAGCTCCGTGAGGGACGGAATAGGGGGTAAGAATTCACCCCTCCACTTT	CASSSVRDGIGGKNSPLHF
TRBJ1-6	TRBV9	13	.	.	TGTGCCAGCAGCGTAGGGGGGGATTCACCCCTCCACTTT	CASSVGGDSPLHF
TRBJ2-7	TRBV30	14	.	.	TGTGCCTGGAGTCGGGATCGGTCTTCCTACGAGCAGTACTTC	CAWSRDRSSYEQYF
TRBJ2-1	TRBV2	13	.	TRBD2	TGTGCCAGCAGGGATAGTCTAGCGGGGGGCATGGTCTTC	CASRDSLAGGMVF
TRBJ1-1	TRBV7-3	16	.	.	TGTGCCAGCAGCTTAACGGCGGACAGAAGGAACACTGAAGCTTTCTTT	CASSLTADRRNTEAFF
TRBJ2-7	TRBV5-4	12	once	.	TGTGCCAGCAGCGTCGACAGCTACGAGCAGTACTTC	CASSVDSYEQYF
TRBJ1-2	TRBV7-8	15	.	.	TGTGCCAGCAGCTTAGATTTAGGAGCGGTGGGTGGCTACACCTTC	CASSLDLGAVGGYTF
TRBJ2-1	TRBV19	16	.	TRBD1	TGTGCCAGTAGTATTGGGACAGGGGAATTCTTAAATGAGCAGTTCTTC	CASSIGTGEFLNEQFF
TRBJ2-2	TRBV5-1	12	.	.	TGCGCCAGCAGCCTCAACACCGGGGAGCTGTTTTTT	CASSLNTGELFF
TRBJ2-1	TRBV15	15	.	TRBD2	TGTGCCACCAGCAACCCTAGCGGGGGGTACAATGAGCAGTTCTTC	CATSNPSGGYNEQFF
TRBJ2-4	TRBV27	13	.	.	TGTGCCAGCAGTTTGGGGGCCGGGGACATTCAGTACTTC	CASSLGAGDIQYF
TRBJ1-3	TRBV11-2	13	.	.	TGTGCCAGCAGCCTCCTCTCTGGAAACACCATATATTTT	CASSLLSGNTIYF
TRBJ2-7	TRBV27	15	once	.	TGTGCCAGCAGTTCCTTCGACAGGACTTCCTACGAGCAGTACTTC	CASSSFDRTSYEQYF
TRBJ1-1	TRBV10-2	18	few	TRBD1	TGCGCCAGCAGTGAGTCGTGGCAGGGGGTAAGGTGGAACACTGAAGCTTTCTTT	CASSESWQGVRWNTEAFF
TRBJ1-6	TRBV14	12	.	.	TGTGCCAGCAGCCAGGGCCTGCAACCCCTCCACTTT	CASSQGLQPLHF
TRBJ1-2	TRBV5-4	14	.	.	TGTGCCAGCAGCCCACCTACAGGCCTGGGAGGCTACACCTTC	CASSPPTGLGGYTF
TRBJ1-5	TRBV27	15	.	.	TGTGCCAGCAGTGCAACTCAGGGAGGGAATCAGCCCCAGCATTTT	CASSATQGGNQPQHF
TRBJ1-3	TRBV29-1	12	few	.	TGCAGCGTTCAGGGTGGCGGAAACACCATATATTTT	CSVQGGGNTIYF
TRBJ1-1	TRBV7-2	13	.	TRBD1	TGTGCCACCCGACAGGGAGGGAACACTGAAGCTTTCTTT	CATRQGGNTEAFF
TRBJ2-7	TRBV9	14	.	.	TGTGCCAGCAGCGTCCTTTCCGATACTTACGAGCAGTACTTC	CASSVLSDTYEQYF
TRBJ1-3	TRBV6-1	14	.	.	TGTGCCAGCAGTCCGAGCACTTCTGGAAACACCATATATTTT	CASSPSTSGNTIYF
TRBJ1-4	TRBV19	14	once	.	TGTGCCAGTAGTCTTACAGCTACTAATGAAAAACTGTTTTTT	CASSLTATNEKLFF
TRBJ2-7	TRBV7-8	13	.	.	TGTGCCAGCAGCCCTCGATTCTCCTACGAGCAGTACTTC	CASSPRFSYEQYF
TRBJ1-2	TRBV4-2	15	.	TRBD1	TGTGCCAGCAGCCAAGGAAGGGGGCAGGGAGGTAGCTACACCTTC	CASSQGRGQGGSYTF
TRBJ2-6	TRBV11-2	17	.	.	TGTGCCAGCAGCCGGACGTGGAGGGGACCTGTGGCCAACGTCCTGACTTTC	CASSRTWRGPVANVLTF
TRBJ1-3	TRBV21-1	14	once	.	TGTGCCAGCAGCTCGGTTAGCTCTGGAAACACCATATATTTT	CASSSVSSGNTIYF
TRBJ2-7	TRBV21-1	16	.	.	TGTGCCAGCAGCACCAAACGACAGGGTCCTTCCTACGAGCAGTACTTC	CASSTKRQGPSYEQYF
TRBJ1-1	TRBV6-5	13	few	.	TGTGCCAGCACCAAGGAGCTGAACACTGAAGCTTTCTTT	CASTKELNTEAFF
TRBJ1-5	TRBV4-2	16	.	.	TGTGCCAGCAGCCAAGTCGCGGCAGCCGGCAATCAGCCCCAGCATTTT	CASSQVAAAGNQPQHF
TRBJ2-3	TRBV2	14	.	.	TGTGCCAGCAACAAGGGAGGAGGCACAGATACGCAGTATTTT	CASNKGGGTDTQYF
TRBJ2-3	TRBV4-2	16	.	TRBD2	TGTGCCAGCAGCCAAGATGTAGCGGGGGTGAGTGGTACGCAGTATTTT	CASSQDVAGVSGTQYF
TRBJ2-5	TRBV10-3	13	.	.	TGTGCCATCAGTGAGGCAGTCCAAGAGACCCAGTACTTC	CAISEAVQETQYF
TRBJ2-6	TRBV6-5	14	.	.	TGTGCCAGCGGTCGGGTATCTGGGGCCAACGTCCTGACTTTC	CASGRVSGANVLTF
TRBJ1-6	TRBV28	13	.	.	TGTGCCAGCCGGGAAACAATTCATTCACCCCTCCACTTT	CASRETIHSPLHF
TRBJ2-7	TRBV7-6	13	once	.	TGTGCCAGCAGCGCCAAACCATCGGGGGAGCAGTACTTC	CASSAKPSGEQYF
TRBJ2-7	TRBV27	13	.	TRBD1	TGTGCCAGTACAGGGGGTACATCCTACGAGCAGTACTTC	CASTGGTSYEQYF
TRBJ1-1	TRBV7-9	12	.	.	TGTTCCATCTTAGACAAGAACACTGAAGCTTTCTTT	CSILDKNTEAFF
TRBJ2-1	TRBV5-1	14	.	TRBD2	TGCGCCAGCAGCTTGGTGGGAGGGGCGAATGAGCAGTTCTTC	CASSLVGGANEQFF
TRBJ2-2	TRBV19	14	.	TRBD1	TGTGCCAGTAGTACCTACAGGGGAACCGGGGAGCTGTTTTTT	CASSTYRGTGELFF
TRBJ1-1	TRBV5-8	13	.	.	TGTGCCAGCAGCTTAAGCCCGAACACTGAAGCTTTCTTT	CASSLSPNTEAFF
TRBJ1-1	TRBV5-1	13	.	.	TGCGCCAGCAGCATTTCTCTGAACACTGAAGCTTTCTTT	CASSISLNTEAFF
TRBJ2-2	TRBV6-6	16	.	TRBD2	TGTGCCAGCCCCCGTGGCGGGGGGTCGAACACCGGGGAGCTGTTTTTT	CASPRGGGSNTGELFF
TRBJ1-2	TRBV7-9	12	few	.	TGTGCCAGCAGCCCATTAGCTTTCTCTTTCTCCTTC	CASSPLAFSFSF
TRBJ1-1	TRBV27	15	.	.	TGTGCCAGCAGTTCTTTGGGCAGTCCGAACACTGAAGCTTTCTTT	CASSSLGSPNTEAFF
TRBJ1-2	TRBV5-6	14	.	.	TGTGCCAGCAGCTTGGAGGCAGGAGGATATGGCTACACCTTC	CASSLEAGGYGYTF
TRBJ1-2	TRBV9	13	.	.	TGTGCCAGCAGCGCCGCAGGGGTACGGATCTACACCTTC	CASSAAGVRIYTF
TRBJ2-7	TRBV15	15	.	TRBD1	TGTGCCACCAGCAGGGGGACAGGGGTGGACTACGAGCAGTACTTC	CATSRGTGVDYEQYF
TRBJ2-1	TRBV2	13	.	.	TGTGCCAGCAGTCCCTACTCCTACAATGAGCAGTTCTTC	CASSPYSYNEQFF
TRBJ2-7	TRBV6-1	13	once	TRBD1	TGTGCCAGCAGTGGGGACAGGGCAGGCGAGCAGTACTTC	CASSGDRAGEQYF
TRBJ2-3	TRBV10-1	14	.	.	TGCGCCAGCAGTGGAGTAGCGCTCACAGATACGCAGTATTTT	CASSGVALTDTQYF
TRBJ1-6	TRBV7-9	17	large	.	TGTGCCAGCAGCTTCCATGACAGGTCGGGCAGTGGTTCACCCCTCCACTTT	CASSFHDRSGSGSPLHF
TRBJ2-7	TRBV28	11	.	.	TGTGCCAGCAGTGCGACATTGGGGCTGTACTTC	CASSATLGLYF